This T cell receptor (beta chain) emerged from a study of Graves' ophthalmopathy and Graves' hyperthyroidism. Using RNA transcripts, the TCR beta CDR3 regions were amplified. First-round RT-PCR with HTBI primers preceded a second-round multiplex PCR. In TCRdb, the multiplex PCR reads were re-called with MiXCR into one record per CDR3 protein. This repertoire shows 600,000 to 700,000 distinct CDR3 sequences, under 50% found once; its top ten account for 3.3%. Reliance was placed on clinical symptoms, serum thyroxine, TRAb, thyroid ultrasound and orbital computed tomography for diagnosis. The CDR3 contains 16 residues. Germline V CDR1 and CDR2: SGHAT, FQNNGV. Losses at the gene ends were 0 bases for V and 3 bases for J; bases not matched to a gene: 7. The sample holds many counts of this clonotype.

The V call is TRBV11-2, the J call TRBJ2-5; 7 bases align to TRBD2. Source material: peripheral blood. This TCR was sampled from an adult man with Graves' ophthalmopathy. The CDR3 spells CASSLEGLAVKETQYF. DNA of the CDR3: TGTGCCAGCAGCTTAGAGGGCCTAGCGGTTAAAGAGACCCAGTACTTC.